The present T cell receptor (beta chain) was sequenced within a study of blood T cell repertoires in COVID-19. Data came from immunoSEQ multiplex PCR; TCRdb stores just in-frame clones and leaves some out. The repertoire holds some 64,000 clones, with under 80% as singletons. This CDR3 has 15 residues. The V and J ends lost 3 bases and 5 bases, in that order; junction bases with no gene match: 7. Germline V gene lookup returns CDR1 LGHNA and CDR2 YNFKEQ. This clonotype was sampled from a human donor in a cohort sampled during active COVID-19. The V and J genes are TRBV4-2 and TRBJ2-1; 7 bases map to TRBD2. The sequenced sample consisted of peripheral blood. The CDR3 DNA is TGTGCCAGCAGCCAGTCTAGCCGGGGGGACAATGAGCAGTTCTTC. Its translation is CASSQSSRGDNEQFF.